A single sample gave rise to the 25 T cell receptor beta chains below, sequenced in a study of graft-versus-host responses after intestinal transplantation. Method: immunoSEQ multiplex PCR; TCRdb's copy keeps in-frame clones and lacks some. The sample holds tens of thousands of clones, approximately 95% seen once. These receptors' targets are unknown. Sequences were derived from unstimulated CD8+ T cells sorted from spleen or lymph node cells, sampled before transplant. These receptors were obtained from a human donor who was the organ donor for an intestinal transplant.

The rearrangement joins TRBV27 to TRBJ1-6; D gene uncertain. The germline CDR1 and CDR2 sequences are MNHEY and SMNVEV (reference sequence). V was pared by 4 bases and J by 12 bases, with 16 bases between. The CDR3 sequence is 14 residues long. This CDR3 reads CASSSGLGIEPLHF. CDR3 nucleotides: TGTGCCAGCAGTTCAGGACTGGGGATAGAACCCCTCCACTTT.

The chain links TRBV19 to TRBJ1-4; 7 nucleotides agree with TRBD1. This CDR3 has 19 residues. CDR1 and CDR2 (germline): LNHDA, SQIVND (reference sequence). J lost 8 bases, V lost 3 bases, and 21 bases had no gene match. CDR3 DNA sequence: TGTGCCAGTAGTATCCCACCGACTCGAGACAGGGAAGGATGCGAAAAACTGTTTTTT. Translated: CASSIPPTRDREGCEKLFF.

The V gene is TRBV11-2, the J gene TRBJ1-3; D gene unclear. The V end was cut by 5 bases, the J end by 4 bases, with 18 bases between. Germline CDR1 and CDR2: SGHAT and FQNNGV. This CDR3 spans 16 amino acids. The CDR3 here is CASSHAVGLGGNTIYF. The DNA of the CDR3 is TGTGCCAGCAGCCACGCGGTAGGCTTAGGAGGAAACACCATATATTTT. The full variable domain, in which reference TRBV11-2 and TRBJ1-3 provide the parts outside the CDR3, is EAGVAQSPRYKIIEKRQSVAFWCNPISGHATLYWYQQILGQGPKLLIQFQNNGVVDDSQLPKDRFSAERLKGVDSTLKIQPAKLEDSAVYLCASSHAVGLGGNTIYFGEGSWLTVV.

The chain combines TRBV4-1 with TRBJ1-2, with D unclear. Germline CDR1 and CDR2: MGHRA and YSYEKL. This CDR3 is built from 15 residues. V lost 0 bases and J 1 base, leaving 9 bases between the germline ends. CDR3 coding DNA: TGCGCCAGCAGCCAAGATCCGTCCTTTAACTATGGCTACACCTTC. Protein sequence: CASSQDPSFNYGYTF.

CDR3 amino acids: CASSIMGAYEQYF. DNA for the CDR3: TGTGCCAGTAGTATAATGGGGGCCTACGAGCAGTACTTC. The chain has TRBV19 and TRBJ2-7; possibly TRBD1 or TRBD2 for D (5 bases each). In germline, CDR1 is LNHDA, CDR2 SQIVND (reference sequence). This CDR3 is built from 13 residues. Trimming cost V 2 bases and J 2 bases, with 7 bases left between them.

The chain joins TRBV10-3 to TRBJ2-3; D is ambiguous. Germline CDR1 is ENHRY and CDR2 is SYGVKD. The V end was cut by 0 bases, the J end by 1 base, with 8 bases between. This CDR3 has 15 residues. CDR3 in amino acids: CAISESWPGTDTQYF. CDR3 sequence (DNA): TGTGCCATCAGTGAGTCATGGCCGGGCACAGATACGCAGTATTTT.

The CDR3 reads CASSLGGYSEQYF. CDR3 in DNA: TGTGCCAGCAGCTTGGGGGGATACTCCGAGCAGTACTTC. The chain uses TRBV5-4 and TRBJ2-5; D not resolved. The DNA end favors TRBJ2-7, so the J call may be wrong. CDR3 length: 13 amino acids. The germline CDR1 and CDR2 sequences are SGHNT and YYREEE (reference sequence).

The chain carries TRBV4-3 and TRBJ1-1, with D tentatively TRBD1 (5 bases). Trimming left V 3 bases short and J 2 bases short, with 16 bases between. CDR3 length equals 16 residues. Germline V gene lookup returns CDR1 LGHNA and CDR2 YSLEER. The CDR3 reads CASSQGLGVENTEAFF. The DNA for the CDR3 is TGCGCCAGCAGCCAGGGTCTAGGGGTGGAAAACACTGAAGCTTTCTTT.

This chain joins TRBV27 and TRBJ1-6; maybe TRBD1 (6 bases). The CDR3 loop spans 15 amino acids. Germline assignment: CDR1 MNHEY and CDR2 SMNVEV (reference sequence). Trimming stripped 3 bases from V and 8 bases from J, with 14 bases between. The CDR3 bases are TGTGCCAGCAGTTTTAAGGGGGGTAGCGATTCACCCCTCCACTTT. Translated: CASSFKGGSDSPLHF.

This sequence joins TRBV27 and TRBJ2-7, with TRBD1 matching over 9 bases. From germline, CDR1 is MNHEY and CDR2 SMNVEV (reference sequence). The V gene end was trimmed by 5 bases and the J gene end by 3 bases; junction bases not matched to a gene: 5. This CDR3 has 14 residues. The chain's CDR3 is CASSPGTGIYEQYF. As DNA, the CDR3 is TGTGCCAGCAGTCCAGGGACAGGGATCTACGAGCAGTACTTC.

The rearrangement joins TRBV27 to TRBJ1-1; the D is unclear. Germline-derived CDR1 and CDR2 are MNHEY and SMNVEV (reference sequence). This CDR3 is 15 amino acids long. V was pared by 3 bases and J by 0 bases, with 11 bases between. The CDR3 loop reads CASSFFAEMNTEAFF. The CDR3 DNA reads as TGTGCCAGCAGTTTTTTCGCAGAGATGAACACTGAAGCTTTCTTT.

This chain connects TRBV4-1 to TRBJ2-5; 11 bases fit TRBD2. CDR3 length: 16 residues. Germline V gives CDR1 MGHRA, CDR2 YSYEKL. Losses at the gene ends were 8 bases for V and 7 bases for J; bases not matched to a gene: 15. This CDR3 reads CASGKWLTSGEWTQYF. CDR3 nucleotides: TGCGCCAGCGGAAAGTGGCTGACTAGCGGGGAGTGGACCCAGTACTTC.

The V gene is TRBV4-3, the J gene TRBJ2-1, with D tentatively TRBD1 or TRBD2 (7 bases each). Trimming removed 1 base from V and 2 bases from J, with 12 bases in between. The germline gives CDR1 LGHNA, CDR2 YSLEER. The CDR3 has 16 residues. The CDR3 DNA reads TGCGCCAGCAGCCAAGGCAGGGGGGGTCCCTACAATGAGCAGTTCTTC. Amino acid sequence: CASSQGRGGPYNEQFF.

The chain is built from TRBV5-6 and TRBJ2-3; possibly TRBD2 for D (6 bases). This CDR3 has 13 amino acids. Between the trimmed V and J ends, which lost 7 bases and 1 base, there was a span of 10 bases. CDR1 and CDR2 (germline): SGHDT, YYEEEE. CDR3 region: CASRDWGTDTQYF. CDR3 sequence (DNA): TGTGCCAGCCGGGACTGGGGCACAGATACGCAGTATTTT.

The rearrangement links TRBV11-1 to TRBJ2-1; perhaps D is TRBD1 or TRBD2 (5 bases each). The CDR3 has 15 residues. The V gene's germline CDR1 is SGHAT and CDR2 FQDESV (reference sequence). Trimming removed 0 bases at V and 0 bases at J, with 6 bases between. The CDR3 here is CASSLAGTSYNEQFF. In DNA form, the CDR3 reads TGTGCCAGCAGCTTAGCGGGGACCTCCTACAATGAGCAGTTCTTC.

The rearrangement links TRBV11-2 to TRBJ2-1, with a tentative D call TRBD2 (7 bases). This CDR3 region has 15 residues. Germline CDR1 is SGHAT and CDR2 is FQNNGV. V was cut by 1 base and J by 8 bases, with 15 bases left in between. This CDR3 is CASSLGRGAGYEQFF. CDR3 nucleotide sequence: TGTGCCAGCAGCTTAGGCCGGGGGGCAGGCTATGAGCAGTTCTTC.

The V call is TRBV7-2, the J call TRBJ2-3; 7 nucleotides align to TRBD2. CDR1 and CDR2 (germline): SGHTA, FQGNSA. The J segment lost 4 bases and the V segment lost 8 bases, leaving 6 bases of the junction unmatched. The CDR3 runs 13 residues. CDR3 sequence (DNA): TGTGCCAGCGGGAGGGACGGCGCAGATACGCAGTATTTT. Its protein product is CASGRDGADTQYF.

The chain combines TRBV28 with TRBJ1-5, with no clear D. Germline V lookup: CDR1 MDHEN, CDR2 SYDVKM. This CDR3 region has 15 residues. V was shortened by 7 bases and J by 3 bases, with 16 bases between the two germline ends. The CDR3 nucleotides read TGTGCCAGCACCCAAACACGGACCTCCAATCAGCCCCAGCATTTT. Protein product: CASTQTRTSNQPQHF.

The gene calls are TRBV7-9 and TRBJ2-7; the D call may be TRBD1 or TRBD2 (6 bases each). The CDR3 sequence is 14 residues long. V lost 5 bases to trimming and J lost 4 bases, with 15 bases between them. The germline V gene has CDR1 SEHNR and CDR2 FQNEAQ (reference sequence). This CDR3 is CASSEGGGTYEQYF. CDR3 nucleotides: TGTGCCAGCAGCGAAGGAGGGGGGACTTACGAGCAGTACTTC.

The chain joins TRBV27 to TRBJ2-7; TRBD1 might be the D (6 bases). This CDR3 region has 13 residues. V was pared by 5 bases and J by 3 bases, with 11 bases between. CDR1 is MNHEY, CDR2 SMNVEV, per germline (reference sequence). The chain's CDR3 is CASSRPDSYEQYF. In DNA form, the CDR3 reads TGTGCCAGCAGTCGCCCGGACAGCTACGAGCAGTACTTC.

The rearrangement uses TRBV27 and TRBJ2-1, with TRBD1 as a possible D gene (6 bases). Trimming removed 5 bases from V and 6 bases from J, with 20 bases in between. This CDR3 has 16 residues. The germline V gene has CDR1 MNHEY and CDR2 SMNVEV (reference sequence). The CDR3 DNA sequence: TGTGCCAGCAGTCCGTCACAGGGTCAGATCAGCAATGAGCAGTTCTTC. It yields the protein CASSPSQGQISNEQFF.

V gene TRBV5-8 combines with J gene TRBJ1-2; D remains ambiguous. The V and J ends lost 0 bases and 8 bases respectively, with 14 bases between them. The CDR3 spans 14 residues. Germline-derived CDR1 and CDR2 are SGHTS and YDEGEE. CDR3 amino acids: CASSLVPAAEGYTF. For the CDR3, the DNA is TGTGCCAGCAGCTTGGTCCCGGCTGCGGAGGGCTACACCTTC.

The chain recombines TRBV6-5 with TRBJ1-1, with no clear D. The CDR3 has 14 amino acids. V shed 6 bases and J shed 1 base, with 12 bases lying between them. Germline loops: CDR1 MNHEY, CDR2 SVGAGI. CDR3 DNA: TGTGCCAGCAGCTTCACGAGGGCGAACACTGAAGCTTTCTTT. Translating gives CASSFTRANTEAFF.

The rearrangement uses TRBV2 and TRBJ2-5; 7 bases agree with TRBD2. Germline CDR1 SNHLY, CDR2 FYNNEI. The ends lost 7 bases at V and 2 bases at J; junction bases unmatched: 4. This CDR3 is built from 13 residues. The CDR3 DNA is TGTGCCAGCATTTCTAGCGGACAAGAGACCCAGTACTTC. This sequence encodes CASISSGQETQYF. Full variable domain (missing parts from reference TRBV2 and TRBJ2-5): EPEVTQTPSHQVTQMGQEVILRCVPISNHLYFYWYRQILGQKVEFLVSFYNNEISEKSEIFDDQFSVERPDGSNFTLKIRSTKLEDSAMYFCASISSGQETQYFGPGTRLLVL.

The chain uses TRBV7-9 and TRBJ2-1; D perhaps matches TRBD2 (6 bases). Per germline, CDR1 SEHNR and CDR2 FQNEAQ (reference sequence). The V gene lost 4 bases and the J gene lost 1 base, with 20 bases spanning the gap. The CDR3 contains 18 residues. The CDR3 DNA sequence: TGTGCCAGCAGCTCCCTGGAGGGTCGGGACGGATCCTACAATGAGCAGTTCTTC. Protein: CASSSLEGRDGSYNEQFF. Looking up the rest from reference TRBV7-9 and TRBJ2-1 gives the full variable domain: DTGVSQNPRHKITKRGQNVTFRCDPISEHNRLYWYRQTLGQGPEFLTYFQNEAQLEKSRLLSDRFSAERPKGSFSTLEIQRTEQGDSAMYLCASSSLEGRDGSYNEQFFGPGTRLTVL.